This T cell receptor beta chain is from a study of blood T cell repertoires in COVID-19. The assay was immunoSEQ multiplex PCR, and TCRdb's table has in-frame clones only and misses some. The table includes roughly 390,000 clones, about 85% detected once. The material sequenced was peripheral blood. The TCR sequence derives from a woman aged 18-35 years with acute or convalescent COVID-19.

CDR3 amino acids: CASSFNEGDQPQHF. The CDR3 nucleotides are TGCGCCAGCAGCTTTAACGAAGGGGATCAGCCCCAGCATTTT. The chain joins TRBV5-1 to TRBJ1-5; D may be TRBD1 (5 bases). The CDR3 loop spans 14 amino acids. V was trimmed by 2 bases and J by 5 bases, leaving 11 bases between them. Germline lookup yields CDR1 SGHRS and CDR2 YFSETQ.